These 25 T cell receptor beta chains were all obtained from the same sample, sequenced in a study of cytomegalovirus exposure and HLA in healthy donors. Researchers ran the PCR with 60 Vbeta and 13 Jbeta primers. Libraries were prepared by immunoSEQ multiplex PCR; TCRdb keeps only in-frame clonotypes and omits some of them. The sample has 250,000 to 350,000 clones, 86% seen once. The material sequenced was PBMCs. These receptor sequences come from a man aged 40-50 years in good health and CMV-seropositive.

The chain employs TRBV28 and TRBJ2-7; no firm D call. The CDR3 has 17 residues. The V gene's germline CDR1 is MDHEN and CDR2 SYDVKM. V lost 3 bases and J lost 1, with 19 bases in between. CDR3: CASSFVGNGPFSYEQYF. CDR3 coding DNA: TGTGCCAGCAGTTTCGTAGGCAATGGGCCATTTTCCTACGAGCAGTACTTC.

The chain couples TRBV29-1 to TRBJ2-4; D perhaps matches TRBD1 (6 bases). The CDR3 runs to 13 residues. V was trimmed by 3 bases and J by 8 bases, leaving 14 bases between them. CDR1 and CDR2 (germline): SQVTM, ANQGSEA. CDR3 DNA: TGCAGCGTTGAGGTAACAGGGCGAGACATTCAGTACTTC. Encoded protein: CSVEVTGRDIQYF.

This clone has more than one count but fewer than ten. The chain has TRBV6-5 and TRBJ1-1; D gene ambiguous. The CDR3 is 14 amino acids. Trimming cost V 1 base and J 1 base, with 7 bases left between them. Looked up from germline, CDR1 is MNHEY and CDR2 is SVGAGI. The DNA for the CDR3 is TGTGCCAGCAGTTACTTTTCAGGGAACACTGAAGCTTTCTTT. Amino acid sequence: CASSYFSGNTEAFF.

The J gene is TRBJ2-1, the V gene TRBV15; TRBD2 agrees at 8 bases. The V gene's germline CDR1 is LNHNV and CDR2 YYDKDF (reference sequence). CDR3 length equals 16 residues. V lost 0 bases, J lost 10 bases, and 11 bases stayed unmatched. The CDR3 DNA is TGTGCCACCAGCAGAGATCGGACTAGCCTCACCGGAGAGCAGTTCTTC. It encodes CATSRDRTSLTGEQFF.

The chain links TRBV18 to TRBJ1-2; D not resolved. Looked up from germline, CDR1 is KGHSH and CDR2 is LQKENI. The CDR3 length is 15 residues. V was clipped by 2 bases and J by 3 bases, with 13 bases between them. Written as DNA, the CDR3 is TGTGCCAGCTCACCAAAGAGGGCCTCAGACTATGGCTACACCTTC. This codes for CASSPKRASDYGYTF.

The chain combines TRBV9 with TRBJ2-1; possible D gene TRBD2, 6 bases. Between the trimmed V and J ends, which lost 2 bases and 6 bases, there was a span of 9 bases. The CDR3 consists of 13 residues. Germline V lookup: CDR1 SGDLS, CDR2 YYNGEE. CDR3 in DNA: TGTGCCAGCAGCGTTTTCGGGAGCAATGAGCAGTTCTTC. The encoded protein is CASSVFGSNEQFF.

The rearrangement links TRBV27 to TRBJ2-7; TRBD2 might be the D (5 bases). CDR1 and CDR2 (germline): MNHEY, SMNVEV (reference sequence). This CDR3 comprises 14 residues. Deletions cut 6 bases from V and 2 bases from J, with 14 bases between. CDR3 sequence reads: CASRDSQSTYEQYF. The CDR3 DNA is TGTGCCAGCAGGGACTCCCAGTCGACCTACGAGCAGTACTTC.

The V call is TRBV7-9, the J call TRBJ2-5; TRBD2 matches 12 bases. The CDR3 extends over 15 amino acids. The trim removed 7 bases at V and 1 base at J, leaving 4 bases unmatched. The V gene's germline CDR1 is SEHNR and CDR2 FQNEAQ (reference sequence). The CDR3 here is CASTSTSGSQETQYF. CDR3 sequence (DNA): TGTGCCAGCACCTCGACTAGCGGGAGCCAAGAGACCCAGTACTTC.

The chain is built from TRBV9 and TRBJ2-1; 8 bases agree with TRBD1. V lost 0 bases, J lost 6 bases, and 8 bases stayed unmatched. Looked up from germline, CDR1 is SGDLS and CDR2 is YYNGEE. The CDR3 contains 16 residues. CDR3: CASSVGQGANRNEQFF. The CDR3 DNA reads TGTGCCAGCAGCGTAGGTCAGGGGGCTAATCGCAATGAGCAGTTCTTC.

The V call is TRBV4-1, the J call TRBJ1-5; a possible D gene is TRBD1 (6 bases). The V end lost 3 bases, the J end lost 4 bases, and 16 bases lay between the germline ends. Looked up from germline, CDR1 is MGHRA and CDR2 is YSYEKL. The CDR3 runs to 16 residues. The chain's CDR3 is CASSQPDGGANQPQHF. CDR3 DNA sequence: TGCGCCAGCAGCCAGCCGGACGGGGGGGCGAATCAGCCCCAGCATTTT.

The chain couples TRBV7-9 to TRBJ2-1; 10 bases match TRBD2. The V and J ends lost 5 bases and 4 bases, in that order; junction bases with no gene match: 11. CDR1 is SEHNR, CDR2 FQNEAQ, per germline (reference sequence). There are 17 residues in the CDR3. The CDR3 spells CASSHQTGTSVYNEQFF. CDR3 in DNA: TGTGCCAGCAGCCACCAGACCGGGACTAGCGTATACAATGAGCAGTTCTTC.

CDR3 residues: CASSPGSTDTQYF. The CDR3 DNA sequence: TGTGCCAGCAGCCCAGGGAGCACAGATACGCAGTATTTT. The genes are TRBV5-6 and TRBJ2-3; perhaps TRBD1 as D (5 bases). The germline V gene encodes CDR1 SGHDT and CDR2 YYEEEE. This CDR3 has 13 amino acids. Trimming shortened V by 4 bases and J by 0 bases, and 6 bases separated the two germline ends. The full variable domain, in which reference TRBV5-6 and TRBJ2-3 provide the parts outside the CDR3, is DAGVTQSPTHLIKTRGQQVTLRCSPKSGHDTVSWYQQALGQGPQFIFQYYEEEERQRGNFPDRFSGHQFPNYSSELNVNALLLGDSALYLCASSPGSTDTQYFGPGTRLTVL.

This clone was detected a few times. The chain uses TRBV4-1 and TRBJ1-1, with TRBD1 identical over 8 bases. CDR1 is MGHRA, CDR2 YSYEKL, per germline. J was trimmed by 10 bases and V by 4 bases; bases with no gene match: 5. This CDR3 spans 12 amino acids. CDR3 nucleotide sequence: TGCGCCAGCAGCCTTGACAGGGGCCTAGCTTTCTTT. Its translation is CASSLDRGLAFF.

The chain uses TRBV27 and TRBJ2-7, with D perhaps matching TRBD2 (6 bases). Germline CDR1 reads MNHEY; CDR2 reads SMNVEV (reference sequence). This CDR3 is built from 15 residues. Trimming left V 4 bases short and J 1 base short, with 14 bases between. DNA of the CDR3: TGTGCCAGCAGTTCGGTAGCGGAGTTATCCTACGAGCAGTACTTC. Residues: CASSSVAELSYEQYF.

The CDR3 reads CAGDLANYGYTF. The CDR3 DNA is TGTGCCGGGGACTTGGCTAACTATGGCTACACCTTC. V is TRBV7-2 and J is TRBJ1-2; D is perhaps TRBD1 (5 bases). Trimming stripped 11 bases from V and 0 bases from J, with 10 bases between. CDR3 size: 12 residues. The germline V gene encodes CDR1 SGHTA and CDR2 FQGNSA.

The V call is TRBV28, the J call TRBJ2-2, with 8 bases lining up with TRBD1. The CDR3 consists of 15 residues. In germline, CDR1 is MDHEN, CDR2 SYDVKM. After removal of 5 bases from V and 5 bases from J, the junction contained 7 bases not matched to a gene. As DNA, the CDR3 is TGTGCCAGCAGTGCCACAGGGGGATTAACCGGGGAGCTGTTTTTT. Residues: CASSATGGLTGELFF.

The chain joins TRBV5-1 to TRBJ2-5; TRBD2 might be the D (6 bases). V lost 0 bases, J lost 1 base, and 10 bases lay in between. Germline CDR1 SGHRS, CDR2 YFSETQ. The CDR3 loop spans 15 amino acids. The chain's CDR3 is CASSLAGSGQETQYF. In DNA form, the CDR3 reads TGCGCCAGCAGCTTGGCCGGTAGCGGCCAAGAGACCCAGTACTTC.

The rearrangement links TRBV18 to TRBJ2-3, with 8 bases identical to TRBD1. Germline V CDR1 and CDR2: KGHSH, LQKENI. The CDR3 spans 16 residues. Trimming at V came to 0 bases and at J to 4 bases, leaving 6 bases not matched to a gene. CDR3 coding DNA: TGTGCCAGCTCACCACCCTTCAACAGGGGGTCAGATACGCAGTATTTT. Encoded protein: CASSPPFNRGSDTQYF.

DNA of the CDR3: TGCGCCAGCAGCCAAGATGTAGGAGGGAGCCTCCGCTATGGCTACACCTTC. This gives the protein CASSQDVGGSLRYGYTF. The V call is TRBV4-1, the J call TRBJ1-2; D is unresolved. The CDR3 covers 17 residues. V was trimmed by 0 bases and J by 4 bases, leaving 18 bases between them. From germline, CDR1 is MGHRA and CDR2 YSYEKL.

The chain joins TRBV7-2 to TRBJ2-5; 10 positions agree with TRBD2. The length of the CDR3 is 18 residues. In germline, CDR1 is SGHTA, CDR2 FQGNSA. The J segment lost 1 base and the V segment lost 0 bases, leaving 8 bases of the junction unmatched. The CDR3 DNA is TGTGCCAGCAGCTTAGCGGTCGGTAGCGGGAGGTTCCAAGAGACCCAGTACTTC. Translating gives CASSLAVGSGRFQETQYF.

This chain links TRBV10-1 with TRBJ2-7, with 10 bases aligning to TRBD2. V shed 5 bases and J 3 bases; nucleotides not matched to a gene: 7. CDR1 is WNHNN and CDR2 is SYGVQD in the germline V gene (reference sequence). The CDR3 contains 15 residues. CDR3 loop: CASSPLAGTLYEQYF. The CDR3, as DNA: TGCGCCAGCAGTCCACTAGCGGGAACTCTCTACGAGCAGTACTTC.

This sequence joins TRBV9 and TRBJ2-5, with 7 bases matching TRBD2. CDR1 SGDLS and CDR2 YYNGEE come from the germline V gene. CDR3 length: 15 amino acids. The ends lost 0 bases at V and 8 bases at J; junction bases unmatched: 10. As DNA, the CDR3 is TGTGCCAGCAGCGTAGAGGGCGGGACTACAGGAACCCAGTACTTC. Translation: CASSVEGGTTGTQYF.

This chain uses TRBV7-2 with TRBJ1-1, with a possible D match to TRBD1 (5 bases). Germline CDR1 is SGHTA and CDR2 is FQGNSA. This CDR3 contains 14 residues. V lost 1 base, J lost 7 bases, and 13 bases lay in between. Written as DNA, the CDR3 is TGTGCCAGCAGCTTAGGCGGCAGGGTCCTTGAAGCTTTCTTT. Amino acid sequence: CASSLGGRVLEAFF.

This sequence joins TRBV7-9 and TRBJ1-1; no reliable D call. The V end was cut by 5 bases, the J end by 0 bases, with 13 bases between. There are 15 residues in the CDR3. Per germline, CDR1 SEHNR and CDR2 FQNEAQ (reference sequence). The CDR3 loop is CASSPNSQMNTEAFF. In DNA form, the CDR3 reads TGTGCCAGCAGCCCCAATAGTCAAATGAACACTGAAGCTTTCTTT. The full variable domain, with the rest looked up from reference TRBV7-9 and TRBJ1-1, is DTGVSQNPRHKITKRGQNVTFRCDPISEHNRLYWYRQTLGQGPEFLTYFQNEAQLEKSRLLSDRFSAERPKGSFSTLEIQRTEQGDSAMYLCASSPNSQMNTEAFFGQGTRLTVV.

The rearrangement uses TRBV18 and TRBJ2-7, with 11 positions matching TRBD2. The CDR3 length is 16 residues. Trimming cost V 3 bases and J 6 bases; bases outside gene matches: 10. Germline CDR1 reads KGHSH; CDR2 reads LQKENI. The CDR3 DNA is TGTGCCAGCTCACCCTCGGTAGCGGGAGGGTTAGGCGAGCAGTACTTC. Amino acid sequence: CASSPSVAGGLGEQYF.